This T cell receptor (beta chain) emerged from a study of human T cells and chemical hapten exposure (dated by TCRdb to about 2021). Looking at the study overall: For sensitization, 2% DPC in acetone was applied to an approximately 2 cm by approximately 2 cm area of upper inner arm skin. Weekly therapeutic DPC doses were additionally applied to the scalp of patients throughout the roughly 25-week study period. Patch testing on the upper back used Finn chambers containing 0.01% DPC, with scoring done after 6 days according to International Contact Dermatitis Research Group standards. Most of the patients in the cohort were female, and the cohort covered alopecia areata with under or over 50% scalp involvement, alopecia totalis and alopecia universalis. Libraries were combined into a pool for sequencing, and differences in TCR yield between samples came mainly from small differences in library volumes within the pool. In alopecia patients, the study followed how the peripheral blood TCR repertoire changed in vivo over primary and secondary sensitization to diphenylcyclopropenone (DPC), a hapten. Blood samples were taken from patients before sensitization (week 0) and then at 2, 6 and about 24 weeks after DPC sensitization. Blood for TCR sequencing was provided by twenty-nine alopecia patients at one to four time points (pre-sensitization, 2, 6 and 24 weeks).

Study-wide conclusions, independent of this receptor: Significantly more large CDR3 similarity clusters were formed by expanded TCRs than by pre-sensitization or healthy control sets, consistent with antigen-driven responses. Because all patients had alopecia, a presumed autoimmune disease, the immune response of the patients might differ from that of healthy individuals. After repeated subsampling, changes were observed in the strength of the expansion versus patch-test correlation and in the threshold at which the correlation became significant. DPC sensitization did not change the number of TCRs with a frequency above 1 in 1000, and there was no evidence of changes in global repertoire structure. Patch test score was positively correlated with the number of PT1 expanded TCRs, with significance at thresholds 8, 16 and 32 but not at 4.

Notes on this clonotype: The antigen it binds to is not known. The input lacks base qualities; no much larger clone sits a single base away.

CDR1 is given as SGHAT and CDR2 as FQNNGV, both from the germline V gene. The V end loses 2 bases and the J end loses 5 bases, and a stretch of 10 bases separates them. The CDR3 numbers 14 residues from cysteine through phenylalanine. The DNA shown is the 42-base CDR3, in frame from base 1. Libraries were constructed by RACE. TCRdb lists the instrument as NextSeq 500. During library preparation, unique molecular identifiers were attached to individual cDNA molecules so that TCRs could be counted in a quantitative, reproducible way. For every blood RNA sample, sequencing covered both the TCR alpha and TCR beta chains. Per the original workflow: The median number of TCRs per sample was around 100,000, ranging from about 23,224 to 690,600. V, J and CDR3 annotation of the TCR reads was carried out using the Decombinator software suite. To make PS versus PT1 abundance plots, every sample was subsampled to the same number of TCRs (28,000). TCRs were defined as expanded if absent before sensitization and observed at least eight times at the 2-week time point. The raw public data were reprocessed by TCRdb itself: fastp quality trimming at Q25, MiXCR clonotype calling, in-frame beta chains only. Each CDR3 protein appears once, grouped with its most common genes and DNA. TCRdb, not the original authors, processed these V and J calls. The sample records about 40,000 distinct CDR3 sequences, 8% to 11% of which are singletons. Of the sample, approximately 5.9% is held by the ten largest clones.

The time point label corresponds to: pre-sensitization, week 0. In light of the paper, this sample's treatment or condition label describes: therapeutic diphenylcyclopropenone sensitization with weekly scalp DPC. At every patch-test visit, the blood draw took place before the patch test was put on. Patients were considered eligible if aged 18 to 70, diagnosed with alopecia and deemed suitable for DPC therapy, and patients were excluded if pregnant. Unfractionated whole blood was collected in Tempus Blood RNA tubes, and total RNA was extracted from that blood. The receptor comes from a man between 25 and 39 years old with alopecia areata. Some clones in this sample may be carry-over from other donors' samples. Sequenced material: whole blood, taken in connection with sensitization to the hapten diphenylcyclopropenone (DPC). This chain joins TRBV11-2 to TRBJ1-5; no D gene is confidently identified. The CDR3: CASSLSHGDQPQHF. In nucleotides, the sequence is TGTGCCAGCAGCTTATCTCATGGGGATCAGCCCCAGCATTTT.